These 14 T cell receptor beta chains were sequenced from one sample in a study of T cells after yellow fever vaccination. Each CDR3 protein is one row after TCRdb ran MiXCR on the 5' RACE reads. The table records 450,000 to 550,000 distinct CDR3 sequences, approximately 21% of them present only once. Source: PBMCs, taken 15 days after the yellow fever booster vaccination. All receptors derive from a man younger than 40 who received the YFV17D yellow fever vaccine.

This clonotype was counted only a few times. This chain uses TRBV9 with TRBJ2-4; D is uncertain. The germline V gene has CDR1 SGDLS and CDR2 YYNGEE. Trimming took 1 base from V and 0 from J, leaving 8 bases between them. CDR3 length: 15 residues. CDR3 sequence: CASSVILLAKNIQYF. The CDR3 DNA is TGTGCCAGCAGCGTAATCCTCCTAGCCAAAAACATTCAGTACTTC.

The CDR3 is CASSSKQGSTEAFF. CDR3 nucleotides: TGTGCCAGCTCATCAAAACAGGGGAGTACTGAAGCTTTCTTT. The rearrangement uses TRBV18 and TRBJ1-1; 7 bases are shared with TRBD1. The V gene's germline CDR1 is KGHSH and CDR2 LQKENI. The CDR3 loop spans 14 amino acids. Unmatched junction bases numbered 8, after V lost 5 bases and J lost 5 bases.

CDR3 region: CATRDSINTGELFF. The CDR3 DNA reads as TGTGCCACCCGGGACAGTATAAACACCGGGGAGCTGTTTTTT. The chain employs TRBV5-6 and TRBJ2-2, with 7 bases that match TRBD1. Trimming removed 9 bases from V and 2 bases from J; junction bases left unmatched: 7. CDR1 is SGHDT and CDR2 is YYEEEE in the germline V gene. CDR3 size: 14 residues.

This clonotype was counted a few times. The CDR3 bases are TGCAGCCCCCCTAAGCTGCCGAACCGCACAGATACGCAGTATTTT. It encodes CSPPKLPNRTDTQYF. The rearrangement uses TRBV29-1 and TRBJ2-3; D not certain. Germline CDR1 and CDR2: SQVTM and ANQGSEA. CDR3 length: 15 amino acids. The ends were cut back, 8 bases at V and 1 base at J, with 19 bases in the middle.

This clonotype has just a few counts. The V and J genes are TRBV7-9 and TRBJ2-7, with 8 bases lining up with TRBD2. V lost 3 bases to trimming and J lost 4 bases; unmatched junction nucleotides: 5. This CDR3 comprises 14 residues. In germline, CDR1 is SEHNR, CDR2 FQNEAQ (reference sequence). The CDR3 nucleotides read TGTGCCAGCAGCTTGTCTAGCGGGCTTTACGAGCAGTACTTC. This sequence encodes CASSLSSGLYEQYF.

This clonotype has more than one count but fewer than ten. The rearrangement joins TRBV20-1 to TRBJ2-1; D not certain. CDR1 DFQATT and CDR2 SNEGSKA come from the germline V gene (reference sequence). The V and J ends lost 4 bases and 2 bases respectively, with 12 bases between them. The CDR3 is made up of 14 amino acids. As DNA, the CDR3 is TGCAGTGCTAAATCCCTGGCGGCCTACAATGAGCAGTTCTTC. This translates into CSAKSLAAYNEQFF.

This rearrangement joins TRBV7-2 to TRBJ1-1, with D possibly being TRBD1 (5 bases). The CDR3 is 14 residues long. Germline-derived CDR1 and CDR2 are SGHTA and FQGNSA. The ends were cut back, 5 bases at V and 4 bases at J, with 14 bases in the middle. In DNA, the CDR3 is TGTGCCAGCAGCCCAGTGAGCGGGGGCACTGAAGCTTTCTTT. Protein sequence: CASSPVSGGTEAFF.

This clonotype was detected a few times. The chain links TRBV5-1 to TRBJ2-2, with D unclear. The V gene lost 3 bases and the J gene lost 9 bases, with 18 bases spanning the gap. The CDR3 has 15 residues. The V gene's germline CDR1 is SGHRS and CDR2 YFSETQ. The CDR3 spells CASSSDHGPAWELFF. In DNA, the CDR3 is TGCGCCAGCAGCTCGGACCACGGGCCTGCGTGGGAGCTGTTTTTT.

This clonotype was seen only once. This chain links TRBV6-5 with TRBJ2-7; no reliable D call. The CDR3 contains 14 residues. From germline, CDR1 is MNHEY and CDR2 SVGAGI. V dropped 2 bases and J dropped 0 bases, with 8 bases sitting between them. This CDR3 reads CASSYLGDSYEQYF. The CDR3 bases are TGTGCCAGCAGTTACCTCGGCGACTCCTACGAGCAGTACTTC.

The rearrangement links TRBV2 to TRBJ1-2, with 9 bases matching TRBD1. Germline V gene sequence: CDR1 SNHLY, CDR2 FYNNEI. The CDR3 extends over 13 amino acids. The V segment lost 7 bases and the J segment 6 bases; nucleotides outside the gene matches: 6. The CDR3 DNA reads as TGTGCCAGCACCCCGGACAGGGGCAATGGCTACACCTTC. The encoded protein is CASTPDRGNGYTF.

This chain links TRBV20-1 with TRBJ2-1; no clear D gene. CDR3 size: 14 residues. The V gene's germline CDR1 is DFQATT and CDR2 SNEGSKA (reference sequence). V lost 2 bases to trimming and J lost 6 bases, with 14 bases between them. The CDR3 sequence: CSARLPDARNEQFF. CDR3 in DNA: TGCAGTGCTAGACTTCCTGACGCACGCAATGAGCAGTTCTTC.

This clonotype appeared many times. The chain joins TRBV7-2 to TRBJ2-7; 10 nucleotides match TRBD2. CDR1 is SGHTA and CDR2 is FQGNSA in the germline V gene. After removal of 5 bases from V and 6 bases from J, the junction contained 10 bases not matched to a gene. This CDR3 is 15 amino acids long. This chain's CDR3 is CASSIKSGRASEQYF. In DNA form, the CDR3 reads TGTGCCAGCAGCATAAAAAGCGGGAGGGCATCCGAGCAGTACTTC.

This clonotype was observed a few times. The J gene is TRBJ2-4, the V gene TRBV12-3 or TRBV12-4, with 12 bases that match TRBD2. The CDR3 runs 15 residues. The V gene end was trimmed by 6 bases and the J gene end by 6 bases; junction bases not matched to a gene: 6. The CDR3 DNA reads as TGTGCCAGCAGGGGGACTAGCGGGCCATCAAACATTCAGTACTTC. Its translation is CASRGTSGPSNIQYF.

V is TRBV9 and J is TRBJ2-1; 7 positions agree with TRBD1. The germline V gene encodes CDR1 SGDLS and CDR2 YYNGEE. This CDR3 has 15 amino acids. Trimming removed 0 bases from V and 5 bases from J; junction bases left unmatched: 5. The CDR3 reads CASSVGQGRNNEQFF. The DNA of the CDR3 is TGTGCCAGCAGCGTAGGACAGGGTCGCAACAATGAGCAGTTCTTC.